These 20 T cell receptor beta chains came from one sample sequenced in a study of cytomegalovirus exposure and HLA in healthy donors (dated by TCRdb to about 2017). The library was obtained by the immunoSEQ multiplex PCR assay. The multiplex PCR relied on a mix of 60 forward primers for TCR Vbeta segments and 13 reverse primers for TCR Jbeta segments. TCRdb's version of the immuneACCESS table is confined to in-frame rearrangements and falls short of the full clone set. An unresolved V gene accounts for under half of the shortfall where checked; the remainder is of unknown origin. This sample comprises 130,000 or so clones, 60% to 80% of them detected only once. The top ten clonotypes cover 3.3% of the sample. Source material: PBMCs. The receptors originated from a man aged 35-49 years in good health and CMV-seronegative.

The chain joins TRBV6-6 to TRBJ1-1, with a weak D call TRBD1 (6 bases). V lost 2 bases, J lost 4 bases, and 11 bases lay in between. Germline values: CDR1 MNHNY, CDR2 SVGAGI (reference sequence). This CDR3 region has 14 residues. CDR3 coding DNA: TGTGCCAGCAGTTACGGCAGGGGATCCACTGAAGCTTTCTTT. This codes for CASSYGRGSTEAFF.

The chain couples TRBV6-5 to TRBJ1-1; D is unresolved. With 1 base removed from V and 1 base from J, the gap between germline ends came to 7 bases. Germline CDR1 is MNHEY and CDR2 is SVGAGI. The CDR3 length is 14 residues. The CDR3 region is CASSYWARNTEAFF. The CDR3 DNA sequence: TGTGCCAGCAGTTACTGGGCCAGGAACACTGAAGCTTTCTTT.

J is TRBJ1-2 and V is TRBV29-1, with TRBD1 as a possible D gene (6 bases). The germline gives CDR1 SQVTM, CDR2 ANQGSEA. Trimming pared 6 bases from V and 4 bases from J, leaving 21 bases between. The CDR3 contains 15 residues. The chain's CDR3 is CSVGGGSVTFYGYTF. CDR3 sequence (DNA): TGCAGCGTGGGAGGGGGTTCGGTGACTTTCTATGGCTACACCTTC.

This chain connects TRBV5-1 to TRBJ2-5, with 11 bases fitting TRBD2. Germline V gene sequence: CDR1 SGHRS, CDR2 YFSETQ. The CDR3 has 14 amino acids. The V gene end was trimmed by 4 bases and the J gene end by 3 bases; junction bases not matched to a gene: 2. The CDR3 reads CASSAGLAEETQYF. The CDR3 DNA reads as TGCGCCAGCAGCGCGGGACTAGCGGAAGAGACCCAGTACTTC.

The V call is TRBV2, the J call TRBJ2-7; TRBD1 matches at 8 bases. Per germline, CDR1 SNHLY and CDR2 FYNNEI. V trimming: 8 bases; J trimming: 3 bases; junction bases outside the gene matches: 6. This CDR3 spans 13 amino acids. In nucleotides, the CDR3 is TGTGCCAGCCTGACAGGGGTCAACTACGAGCAGTACTTC. Translated: CASLTGVNYEQYF.

This rearrangement joins TRBV6-5 to TRBJ2-7; maybe TRBD2 (6 bases). Germline loops: CDR1 MNHEY, CDR2 SVGAGI. This CDR3 spans 14 amino acids. Deletions cut 6 bases from V and 6 bases from J, with 18 bases between. In nucleotides, the CDR3 is TGTGCCAGCAGCCCCTTAGCAGCGGGCCGCGAGCAGTACTTC. Translation gives CASSPLAAGREQYF.

The chain combines TRBV6-5 with TRBJ1-2; 8 bases agree with TRBD1. The germline V gene has CDR1 MNHEY and CDR2 SVGAGI. The CDR3 runs 15 residues. The J segment lost 4 bases and the V segment lost 8 bases, leaving 12 bases of the junction unmatched. This CDR3 is CASRPGQGSAYGYTF. The CDR3 DNA sequence: TGTGCCAGCCGCCCTGGACAGGGTTCGGCCTATGGCTACACCTTC.

This clone was picked up a small number of times. This chain joins TRBV7-2 and TRBJ2-7; D is unclear. This CDR3 region has 14 residues. The V gene's germline CDR1 is SGHTA and CDR2 FQGNSA. Between the trimmed V and J ends, which lost 2 bases and 2 bases, there was a span of 10 bases. In DNA, the CDR3 is TGTGCCAGCAGCTTAACGTCCAGAACCTACGAGCAGTACTTC. Translation: CASSLTSRTYEQYF.

The CDR3, as DNA: TGTGCCAGCAGCCGTGCGGGACAGCTTAATGAAAAACTGTTTTTT. As protein: CASSRAGQLNEKLFF. V is TRBV28 and J is TRBJ1-4; 7 bases are a match to TRBD1. The CDR3 has 15 amino acids. CDR1 and CDR2 (germline): MDHEN, SYDVKM. The ends lost 6 bases at V and 4 bases at J; junction bases unmatched: 8.

This chain uses TRBV9 with TRBJ1-1, with a weak D call TRBD1 (6 bases). V lost 1 base to trimming and J lost 5 bases, with 15 bases between them. Germline lookup yields CDR1 SGDLS and CDR2 YYNGEE. The CDR3 consists of 15 residues. The CDR3 here is CASSVQGGDATEAFF. The CDR3 DNA is TGTGCCAGCAGCGTACAAGGGGGGGATGCGACTGAAGCTTTCTTT.

This clone has only a few counts. This chain connects TRBV10-1 to TRBJ2-1, with TRBD1 as a possible D gene (5 bases). In germline, CDR1 is WNHNN, CDR2 SYGVQD (reference sequence). This CDR3 comprises 13 residues. V lost 0 bases and J 9 bases, leaving 9 bases between the germline ends. The CDR3 region has the DNA TGCGCCAGCAGTGAGTCTCCCAGGGTTGAGCAGTTCTTC. Translating it yields CASSESPRVEQFF.

The gene calls are TRBV11-2 and TRBJ2-7; D not certain. The germline V gene has CDR1 SGHAT and CDR2 FQNNGV. Trimming shortened V by 0 bases and J by 6 bases, and 15 bases separated the two germline ends. The CDR3 is 15 amino acids. CDR3 coding DNA: TGTGCCAGCAGCTTAGATAGTCACTACGACCCCGAGCAGTACTTC. Its translation is CASSLDSHYDPEQYF.

This chain uses TRBV27 with TRBJ2-5; tentative D call: TRBD1 (6 bases). Trimming took off 5 bases at V and 2 bases at J, with 18 bases between the two ends. CDR1 is MNHEY and CDR2 is SMNVEV in the germline V gene (reference sequence). This CDR3 comprises 16 residues. CDR3 bases: TGTGCCAGCAGTGTCCGACCCCGGCAGGGGCAAGAGACCCAGTACTTC. It yields the protein CASSVRPRQGQETQYF.

V and J are TRBV5-8 and TRBJ2-7, with 8 bases that match TRBD2. The germline CDR1 and CDR2 sequences are SGHTS and YDEGEE. The V gene end was trimmed by 0 bases and the J gene end by 2 bases; junction bases not matched to a gene: 7. This CDR3 is built from 16 residues. The CDR3 DNA reads as TGTGCCAGCAGCTTGGGACCTAGCGGGCCCCCCTACGAGCAGTACTTC. It specifies CASSLGPSGPPYEQYF.

V gene TRBV5-1 combines with J gene TRBJ1-1; 8 bases are shared with TRBD1. The trim removed 5 bases at V and 1 base at J, leaving 7 bases unmatched. Per the germline V gene, CDR1 is SGHRS and CDR2 is YFSETQ. The CDR3 is 15 amino acids. The CDR3 loop reads CASRAGGNKNTEAFF. The CDR3 DNA reads as TGCGCCAGCAGGGCAGGGGGCAATAAGAACACTGAAGCTTTCTTT.

V gene TRBV5-1 combines with J gene TRBJ1-2; TRBD1 agrees at 9 bases. V lost 4 bases, J lost 6 bases, and 4 bases stayed unmatched. CDR3 length: 13 residues. Per germline, CDR1 SGHRS and CDR2 YFSETQ. CDR3 bases: TGCGCCAGCAGCCGTACAGGGGGCGATGGCTACACCTTC. Protein: CASSRTGGDGYTF.

This rearrangement joins TRBV19 to TRBJ1-3; TRBD1 aligns across 9 bases. There are 16 residues in the CDR3. The ends lost 3 bases at V and 3 bases at J; junction bases unmatched: 6. The germline V gene has CDR1 LNHDA and CDR2 SQIVND (reference sequence). Written as DNA, the CDR3 is TGTGCCAGTAGTATCGGACAGGGGCTGTTTGGAAACACCATATATTTT. Protein product: CASSIGQGLFGNTIYF.

This clone has a handful of counts. V usage is TRBV6-5 and J usage is TRBJ2-2, with D possibly TRBD1 on 6 matching bases. Germline CDR1 is MNHEY and CDR2 is SVGAGI. CDR3 size: 15 residues. The V and J ends lost 6 bases and 0 bases respectively, with 11 bases between them. The CDR3 nucleotides are TGTGCCAGCAGGGAGGACAGTGCGAACACCGGGGAGCTGTTTTTT. Translated: CASREDSANTGELFF.

The J gene is TRBJ2-5, the V gene TRBV19, with D perhaps matching TRBD1 (5 bases). Germline CDR1 and CDR2: LNHDA and SQIVND (reference sequence). Trimming left V 5 bases short and J 1 base short, with 14 bases between. This CDR3 comprises 15 residues. The CDR3 DNA follows: TGTGCCAGTAGTTCCCGGCAGGGCATCCAAGAGACCCAGTACTTC. It specifies CASSSRQGIQETQYF. The full variable domain, with the rest looked up from reference TRBV19 and TRBJ2-5, is DGGITQSPKYLFRKEGQNVTLSCEQNLNHDAMYWYRQDPGQGLRLIYYSQIVNDFQKGDIAEGYSVSREKKESFPLTVTSAQKNPTAFYLCASSSRQGIQETQYFGPGTRLLVL.

The gene calls are TRBV7-2 and TRBJ1-2, with D perhaps matching TRBD1 (5 bases). Germline CDR1 reads SGHTA; CDR2 reads FQGNSA. CDR3 size: 15 residues. V was clipped by 1 base and J by 0 bases, with 9 bases between them. The CDR3 sequence: CASSLGGDSNYGYTF. CDR3 nucleotides: TGTGCCAGCAGCTTAGGAGGGGACTCTAACTATGGCTACACCTTC. The whole variable domain, filled in from reference TRBV7-2 and TRBJ1-2, reads GAGVSQSPSNKVTEKGKDVELRCDPISGHTALYWYRQSLGQGLEFLIYFQGNSAPDKSGLPSDRFSAERTGGSVSTLTIQRTQQEDSAVYLCASSLGGDSNYGYTFGSGTRLTVV.